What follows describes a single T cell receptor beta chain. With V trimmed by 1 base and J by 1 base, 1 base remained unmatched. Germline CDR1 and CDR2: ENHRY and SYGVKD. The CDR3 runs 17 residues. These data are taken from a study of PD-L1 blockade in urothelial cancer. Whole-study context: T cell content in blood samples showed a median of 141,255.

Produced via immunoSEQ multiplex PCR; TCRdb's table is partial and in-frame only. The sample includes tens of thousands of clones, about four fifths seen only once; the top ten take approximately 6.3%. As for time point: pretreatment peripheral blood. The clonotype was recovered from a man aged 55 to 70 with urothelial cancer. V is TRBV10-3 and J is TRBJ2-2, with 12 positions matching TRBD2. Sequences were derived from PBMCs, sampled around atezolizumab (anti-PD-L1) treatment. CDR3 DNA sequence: TGTGCCATCAGTGAGTTGGGACTAGCGGGGAACACCGGGGAGCTGTTTTTT. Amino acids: CAISELGLAGNTGELFF.